This is a list of T cell receptor beta chains from one sample in a study of T cell responses to AZD1222 COVID-19 vaccine. Profiled with immunoSEQ multiplex PCR; TCRdb holds only in-frame clones, not every one. The sample contains about 140,000 clones, roughly 91% of which appear only once. The starting material was peripheral blood, obtained 28 days after the second AZD1222 dose. The origin of the receptors is an adult who received the AZD1222 COVID-19 vaccine. CDR3s include the opening cysteine and the closing phenylalanine or tryptophan. The D gene is left open where the match is weak. Size is stated for part of the rows, as once, few or many counts, or as a class when the clone is expanded.

len: 16; j_gene: TRBJ2-1; d_gene: TRBD1; v_gene: TRBV7-2; abundance: NA; CDR3aa: CASSLVGQGLGNEQFF; CDR3nt: TGTGCCAGCAGCTTAGTTGGACAGGGTCTGGGCAATGAGCAGTTCTTC
len: 16; j_gene: TRBJ1-4; d_gene: NA; v_gene: TRBV28; abundance: NA; CDR3aa: CASSLEGLATNEKLFF; CDR3nt: TGTGCCAGCAGTTTAGAGGGTCTGGCAACTAATGAAAAACTGTTTTTT
len: 14; j_gene: TRBJ1-2; d_gene: TRBD1; v_gene: TRBV28; abundance: NA; CDR3aa: CASSPGTALYGYTF; CDR3nt: TGTGCCAGCAGTCCTGGGACAGCCCTCTATGGCTACACCTTC
len: 14; j_gene: TRBJ1-1; d_gene: NA; v_gene: TRBV7-2; abundance: few; CDR3aa: CASSSGTGNTEAFF; CDR3nt: TGTGCCAGCAGCTCAGGGACGGGAAACACTGAAGCTTTCTTT
len: 13; j_gene: TRBJ1-2; d_gene: NA; v_gene: TRBV19; abundance: NA; CDR3aa: CASSISVSQGYTF; CDR3nt: TGTGCCAGTAGTATTTCGGTTTCGCAGGGCTACACCTTC
len: 14; j_gene: TRBJ2-5; d_gene: NA; v_gene: TRBV24-1; abundance: NA; CDR3aa: CATSARGAGETQYF; CDR3nt: TGTGCCACCAGTGCGAGGGGCGCGGGAGAGACCCAGTACTTC
len: 14; j_gene: TRBJ1-2; d_gene: TRBD1; v_gene: TRBV28; abundance: NA; CDR3aa: CASTIGGAGYGYTF; CDR3nt: TGTGCCAGCACCATAGGGGGCGCCGGCTATGGCTACACCTTC
len: 15; j_gene: TRBJ2-7; d_gene: NA; v_gene: TRBV25-1; abundance: NA; CDR3aa: CASSYPSLSSYEQYF; CDR3nt: TGTGCCAGCAGCTACCCATCACTGAGCTCCTACGAGCAGTACTTC
len: 14; j_gene: TRBJ1-2; d_gene: NA; v_gene: TRBV29-1; abundance: NA; CDR3aa: CSVDDLWGRGGYTF; CDR3nt: TGCAGCGTTGATGACCTCTGGGGGCGGGGTGGCTACACCTTC
len: 15; j_gene: TRBJ2-5; d_gene: TRBD2; v_gene: TRBV5-6; abundance: NA; CDR3aa: CASSLRGSGVETQYF; CDR3nt: TGTGCCAGCAGCTTAAGAGGCAGCGGGGTAGAGACCCAGTACTTC
len: 18; j_gene: TRBJ2-5; d_gene: NA; v_gene: TRBV7-2; abundance: NA; CDR3aa: CASSSPPGAGSESKTQYF; CDR3nt: TGTGCCAGCAGCTCTCCGCCGGGGGCGGGGTCCGAGTCCAAGACCCAGTACTTC
len: 13; j_gene: TRBJ1-2; d_gene: NA; v_gene: TRBV5-1; abundance: once; CDR3aa: CASSLGFNYGYTF; CDR3nt: TGCGCCAGCAGCTTAGGGTTCAACTATGGCTACACCTTC
len: 13; j_gene: TRBJ1-3; d_gene: NA; v_gene: TRBV30; abundance: NA; CDR3aa: CAWRQGGGNTIYF; CDR3nt: TGTGCCTGGAGACAGGGTGGTGGAAACACCATATATTTT
len: 14; j_gene: TRBJ1-1; d_gene: NA; v_gene: TRBV11-1; abundance: NA; CDR3aa: CASSFDLLNTEAFF; CDR3nt: TGTGCCAGCAGCTTTGATTTGCTGAACACTGAAGCTTTCTTT
len: 14; j_gene: TRBJ1-5; d_gene: NA; v_gene: TRBV3-1/TRBV3-2; abundance: NA; CDR3aa: CASSRDNGNQPQHF; CDR3nt: TGTGCCAGCAGCCGGGACAATGGCAATCAGCCCCAGCATTTT
len: 14; j_gene: TRBJ1-6; d_gene: NA; v_gene: TRBV19; abundance: NA; CDR3aa: CASSILGRDSPLHF; CDR3nt: TGTGCCAGTAGTATACTGGGGCGGGATTCACCCCTCCACTTT
len: 16; j_gene: TRBJ1-6; d_gene: NA; v_gene: TRBV27; abundance: NA; CDR3aa: CASRDVTSSYNSPLHF; CDR3nt: TGTGCCAGCAGGGACGTTACGAGCTCCTATAATTCACCCCTCCACTTT
len: 13; j_gene: TRBJ1-2; d_gene: NA; v_gene: TRBV28; abundance: NA; CDR3aa: CASSPAGLYGYTF; CDR3nt: TGTGCCAGCAGTCCGGCGGGGCTCTATGGCTACACCTTC
len: 15; j_gene: TRBJ2-1; d_gene: TRBD1; v_gene: TRBV6-6; abundance: NA; CDR3aa: CASSYGQGAYNEQFF; CDR3nt: TGTGCCAGCAGTTACGGACAGGGCGCCTACAATGAGCAGTTCTTC
len: 12; j_gene: TRBJ1-3; d_gene: NA; v_gene: TRBV28; abundance: NA; CDR3aa: CASNQLRNTIYF; CDR3nt: TGTGCCAGCAATCAGCTTAGAAACACCATATATTTT
len: 16; j_gene: TRBJ2-7; d_gene: NA; v_gene: TRBV10-1; abundance: NA; CDR3aa: CASSEVRGGSLYEQYF; CDR3nt: TGCGCCAGCAGCGAGGTTCGGGGTGGCTCCCTCTACGAGCAGTACTTC
len: 13; j_gene: TRBJ1-4; d_gene: NA; v_gene: TRBV6-2/TRBV6-3; abundance: NA; CDR3aa: CASSKGVGEKLFF; CDR3nt: TGTGCCAGCAGCAAGGGCGTCGGTGAAAAACTGTTTTTT
len: 15; j_gene: TRBJ2-2; d_gene: NA; v_gene: TRBV5-1; abundance: NA; CDR3aa: CASSYTGPNTGELFF; CDR3nt: TGCGCCAGCAGCTATACAGGTCCGAACACCGGGGAGCTGTTTTTT
len: 14; j_gene: TRBJ2-3; d_gene: NA; v_gene: TRBV18; abundance: NA; CDR3aa: CASSPDSNTDTQYF; CDR3nt: TGTGCCAGCTCACCGGACAGTAACACAGATACGCAGTATTTT
len: 14; j_gene: TRBJ1-2; d_gene: NA; v_gene: TRBV7-9; abundance: NA; CDR3aa: CASSLEGSGSGYTF; CDR3nt: TGTGCCAGCAGCTTAGAAGGGTCAGGGAGTGGCTACACCTTC
len: 15; j_gene: TRBJ2-1; d_gene: TRBD2; v_gene: TRBV9; abundance: NA; CDR3aa: CASSVNGGAGNEQFF; CDR3nt: TGTGCCAGCAGCGTAAACGGGGGGGCTGGAAATGAGCAGTTCTTC
len: 17; j_gene: TRBJ2-3; d_gene: NA; v_gene: TRBV9; abundance: NA; CDR3aa: CASSVAGRPVGPDTQYF; CDR3nt: TGTGCCAGCAGCGTAGCGGGCAGACCCGTGGGGCCAGATACGCAGTATTTT
len: 17; j_gene: TRBJ1-5; d_gene: NA; v_gene: TRBV7-3; abundance: NA; CDR3aa: CASSLNPNCGRLRPQHF; CDR3nt: TGTGCCAGCAGCTTAAATCCGAATTGCGGTCGACTGCGGCCCCAGCATTTT
len: 15; j_gene: TRBJ1-5; d_gene: NA; v_gene: TRBV16; abundance: NA; CDR3aa: CASSPPGDSNQPQHF; CDR3nt: TGTGCCAGCAGCCCCCCGGGAGATAGCAATCAGCCCCAGCATTTT
len: 13; j_gene: TRBJ2-7; d_gene: NA; v_gene: TRBV19; abundance: NA; CDR3aa: CASSSGTAVEQYF; CDR3nt: TGTGCCAGTAGTTCTGGGACGGCGGTCGAGCAGTACTTC
len: 20; j_gene: TRBJ2-1; d_gene: TRBD1; v_gene: TRBV10-3; abundance: few; CDR3aa: CAIKGAAPGGTGGFYNEQFF; CDR3nt: TGTGCCATCAAGGGGGCTGCCCCGGGCGGTACAGGGGGCTTCTACAATGAGCAGTTCTTC
len: 12; j_gene: TRBJ2-7; d_gene: TRBD2; v_gene: TRBV5-1; abundance: NA; CDR3aa: CASRRGRNEQYF; CDR3nt: TGCGCCAGCCGGCGGGGGAGGAACGAGCAGTACTTC
len: 16; j_gene: TRBJ1-3; d_gene: TRBD1; v_gene: TRBV18; abundance: NA; CDR3aa: CASSPDRGFSGNTIYF; CDR3nt: TGTGCCAGCTCACCAGACAGGGGATTCTCTGGAAACACCATATATTTT
len: 14; j_gene: TRBJ1-6; d_gene: TRBD1; v_gene: TRBV11-2; abundance: once; CDR3aa: CATREGANNSPLHF; CDR3nt: TGTGCCACCAGAGAGGGGGCAAATAATTCACCCCTCCACTTT
len: 16; j_gene: TRBJ1-5; d_gene: TRBD1; v_gene: TRBV24-1; abundance: once; CDR3aa: CATSEAQGDSNQPQHF; CDR3nt: TGTGCCACCAGTGAAGCCCAGGGGGATAGCAATCAGCCCCAGCATTTT
len: 12; j_gene: TRBJ1-4; d_gene: NA; v_gene: TRBV2; abundance: NA; CDR3aa: CASSVREEKLFF; CDR3nt: TGTGCCAGCAGTGTAAGGGAGGAAAAACTGTTTTTT
len: 13; j_gene: TRBJ2-3; d_gene: NA; v_gene: TRBV29-1; abundance: NA; CDR3aa: CSVDPRGTDTQYF; CDR3nt: TGCAGCGTTGACCCGCGGGGTACAGATACGCAGTATTTT
len: 15; j_gene: TRBJ2-2; d_gene: TRBD2; v_gene: TRBV28; abundance: once; CDR3aa: CAILPSGTKAGELFF; CDR3nt: TGTGCCATCTTGCCGAGCGGGACGAAGGCCGGGGAGCTGTTTTTT
len: 14; j_gene: TRBJ1-2; d_gene: NA; v_gene: TRBV28; abundance: once; CDR3aa: CASSLSLGGGGYTF; CDR3nt: TGTGCCAGCAGTTTATCCTTGGGGGGCGGTGGCTACACCTTC
len: 16; j_gene: TRBJ2-1; d_gene: TRBD2; v_gene: TRBV7-2; abundance: NA; CDR3aa: CASSLDNGGGRSKQFF; CDR3nt: TGTGCCAGCAGCTTAGATAACGGGGGGGGCCGTAGTAAGCAGTTCTTC
len: 15; j_gene: TRBJ1-4; d_gene: TRBD1; v_gene: TRBV5-4; abundance: once; CDR3aa: CASSPRQGSNEKLFF; CDR3nt: TGTGCCAGCAGCCCCAGACAGGGGTCTAATGAAAAACTGTTTTTT
len: 15; j_gene: TRBJ1-1; d_gene: TRBD1; v_gene: TRBV6-2/TRBV6-3; abundance: NA; CDR3aa: CASSGGTVRNTEAFF; CDR3nt: TGTGCCAGCAGTGGAGGGACAGTTAGGAACACTGAAGCTTTCTTT
len: 17; j_gene: TRBJ2-3; d_gene: TRBD1; v_gene: TRBV7-2; abundance: NA; CDR3aa: CASSLAPTGFGTDTQYF; CDR3nt: TGTGCCAGCAGCTTAGCACCGACAGGGTTCGGCACAGATACGCAGTATTTT
len: 13; j_gene: TRBJ2-7; d_gene: NA; v_gene: TRBV6-5; abundance: NA; CDR3aa: CASSSPPPGEQYF; CDR3nt: TGTGCCAGCAGTTCCCCGCCCCCAGGCGAGCAGTACTTC
len: 16; j_gene: TRBJ2-3; d_gene: TRBD2; v_gene: TRBV10-1; abundance: few; CDR3aa: CASSGTGTSNTDTQYF; CDR3nt: TGCGCCAGCAGTGGGACCGGGACTAGTAACACAGATACGCAGTATTTT
len: 13; j_gene: TRBJ1-4; d_gene: NA; v_gene: TRBV19; abundance: NA; CDR3aa: CASRGPHNEKLFF; CDR3nt: TGTGCCAGTAGAGGGCCCCATAATGAAAAACTGTTTTTT
len: 14; j_gene: TRBJ1-1; d_gene: NA; v_gene: TRBV3-1/TRBV3-2; abundance: NA; CDR3aa: CASSQGAGPTEAFF; CDR3nt: TGTGCCAGCAGCCAAGGGGCGGGTCCCACTGAAGCTTTCTTT
len: 13; j_gene: TRBJ2-3; d_gene: NA; v_gene: TRBV20-1; abundance: NA; CDR3aa: CSASGEPTDTQYF; CDR3nt: TGCAGTGCTAGTGGGGAGCCCACAGATACGCAGTATTTT
len: 11; j_gene: TRBJ1-4; d_gene: NA; v_gene: TRBV20-1; abundance: NA; CDR3aa: CSASPGSRLFF; CDR3nt: TGCAGTGCTAGTCCCGGCTCGAGACTGTTTTTT
len: 14; j_gene: TRBJ2-6; d_gene: NA; v_gene: TRBV6-4; abundance: NA; CDR3aa: CASSPASGANVLTF; CDR3nt: TGTGCCAGCAGTCCCGCCTCTGGGGCCAACGTCCTGACTTTC
len: 14; j_gene: TRBJ1-1; d_gene: NA; v_gene: TRBV10-2; abundance: NA; CDR3aa: CASRGGPLNTEAFF; CDR3nt: TGCGCCAGCAGGGGGGGACCGTTGAACACTGAAGCTTTCTTT
len: 11; j_gene: TRBJ2-5; d_gene: NA; v_gene: TRBV20-1; abundance: NA; CDR3aa: CSASNGKTQYF; CDR3nt: TGCAGTGCTAGTAATGGGAAGACCCAGTACTTC
len: 12; j_gene: TRBJ1-5; d_gene: NA; v_gene: TRBV28; abundance: NA; CDR3aa: CASRGPYSPQHF; CDR3nt: TGTGCCAGCAGGGGACCTTACAGTCCCCAGCATTTT
len: 11; j_gene: TRBJ1-2; d_gene: NA; v_gene: TRBV6-5; abundance: NA; CDR3aa: CASNMSYGYTF; CDR3nt: TGTGCCAGCAATATGAGCTATGGCTACACCTTC
len: 14; j_gene: TRBJ1-2; d_gene: NA; v_gene: TRBV7-2; abundance: NA; CDR3aa: CASSFVDSHYGYTF; CDR3nt: TGTGCCAGCAGCTTCGTCGACAGTCACTATGGCTACACCTTC